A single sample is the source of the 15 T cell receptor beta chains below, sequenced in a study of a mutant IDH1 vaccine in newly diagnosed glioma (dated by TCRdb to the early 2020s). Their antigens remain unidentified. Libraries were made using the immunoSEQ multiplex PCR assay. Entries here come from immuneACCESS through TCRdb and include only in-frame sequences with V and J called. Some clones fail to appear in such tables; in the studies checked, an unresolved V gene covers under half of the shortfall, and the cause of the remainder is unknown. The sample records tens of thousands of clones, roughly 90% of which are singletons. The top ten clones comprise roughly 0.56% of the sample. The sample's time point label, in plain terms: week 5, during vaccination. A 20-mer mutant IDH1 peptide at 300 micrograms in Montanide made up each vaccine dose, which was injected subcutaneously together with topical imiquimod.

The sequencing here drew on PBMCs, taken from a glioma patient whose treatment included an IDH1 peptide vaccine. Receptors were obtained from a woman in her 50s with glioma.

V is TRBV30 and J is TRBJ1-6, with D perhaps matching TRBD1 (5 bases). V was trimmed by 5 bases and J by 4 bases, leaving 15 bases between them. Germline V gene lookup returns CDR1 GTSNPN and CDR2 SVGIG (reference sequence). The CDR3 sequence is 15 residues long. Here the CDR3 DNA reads TGTGCCTGGGGAAACCCACAGGTTTATAATTCACCCCTCCACTTT. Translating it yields CAWGNPQVYNSPLHF.

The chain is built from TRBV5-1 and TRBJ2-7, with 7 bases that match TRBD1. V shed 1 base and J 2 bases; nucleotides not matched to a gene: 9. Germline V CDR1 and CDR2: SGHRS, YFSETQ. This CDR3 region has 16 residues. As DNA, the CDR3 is TGCGCCAGCAGCTTGAACCCGGACAGGAGTACCTACGAGCAGTACTTC. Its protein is CASSLNPDRSTYEQYF.

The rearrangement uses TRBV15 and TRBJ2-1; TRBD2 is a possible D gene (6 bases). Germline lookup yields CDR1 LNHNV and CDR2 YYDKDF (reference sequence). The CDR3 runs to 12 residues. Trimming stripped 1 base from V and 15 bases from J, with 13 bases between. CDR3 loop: CATSRVPGTGFF. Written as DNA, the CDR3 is TGTGCCACCAGCAGAGTCCCGGGGACTGGGTTCTTC.

This chain's CDR3 is CAINDGQGTNTEAFF. CDR3 coding DNA: TGTGCCATCAACGATGGACAGGGGACGAACACTGAAGCTTTCTTT. The rearrangement joins TRBV10-3 to TRBJ1-1, with 9 bases identical to TRBD1. Per germline, CDR1 ENHRY and CDR2 SYGVKD. Trimming took 7 bases from V and 1 from J; bases not matched to a gene: 7. There are 15 residues in the CDR3.

This chain's CDR3 is CASSFSWRGEKETQYF. CDR3 coding DNA: TGTGCCAGCAGTTTTTCGTGGAGGGGAGAAAAAGAGACCCAGTACTTC. This chain joins TRBV27 and TRBJ2-5, with D perhaps TRBD2 (6 bases). The CDR3 runs to 16 residues. Trimming cost V 3 bases and J 3 bases, with 17 bases left between them. Germline values: CDR1 MNHEY, CDR2 SMNVEV (reference sequence).

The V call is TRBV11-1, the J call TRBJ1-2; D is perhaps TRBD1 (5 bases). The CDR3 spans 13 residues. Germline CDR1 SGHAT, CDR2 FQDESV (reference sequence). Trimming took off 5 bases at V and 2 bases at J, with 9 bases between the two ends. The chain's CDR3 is CASSDRDNYGYTF. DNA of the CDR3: TGTGCCAGCAGCGACCGGGACAACTATGGCTACACCTTC.

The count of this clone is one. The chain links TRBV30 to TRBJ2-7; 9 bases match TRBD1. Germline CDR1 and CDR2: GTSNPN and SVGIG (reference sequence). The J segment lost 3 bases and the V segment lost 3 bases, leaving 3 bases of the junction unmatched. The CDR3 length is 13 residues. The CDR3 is CAWSGQGYYEQYF. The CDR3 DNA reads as TGTGCCTGGAGCGGACAGGGGTACTACGAGCAGTACTTC.

CDR3 residues: CASSPRWRDGRIKSGYTF. The DNA for the CDR3 is TGTGCCAGCAGCCCCAGGTGGAGGGACGGACGAATCAAGAGTGGCTACACCTTC. The chain combines TRBV7-8 with TRBJ1-2; D may be TRBD1 (5 bases). The germline CDR1 and CDR2 sequences are SGHVS and FQNEAQ. Trimming took 5 bases from V and 7 from J, leaving 29 bases between them. There are 18 residues in the CDR3.

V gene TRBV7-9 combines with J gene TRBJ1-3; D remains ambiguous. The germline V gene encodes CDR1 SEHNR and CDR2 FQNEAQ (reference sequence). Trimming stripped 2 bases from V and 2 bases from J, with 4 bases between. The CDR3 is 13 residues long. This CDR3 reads CASSLQPGNTIYF. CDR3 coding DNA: TGTGCCAGCAGCTTACAACCTGGAAACACCATATATTTT.

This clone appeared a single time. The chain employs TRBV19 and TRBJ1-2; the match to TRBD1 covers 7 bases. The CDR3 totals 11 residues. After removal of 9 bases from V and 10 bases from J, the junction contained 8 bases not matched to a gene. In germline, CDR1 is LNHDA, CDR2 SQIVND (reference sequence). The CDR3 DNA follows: TGTGCCAGCCGACAGGGTCTAGCCTACACCTTC. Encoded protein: CASRQGLAYTF.

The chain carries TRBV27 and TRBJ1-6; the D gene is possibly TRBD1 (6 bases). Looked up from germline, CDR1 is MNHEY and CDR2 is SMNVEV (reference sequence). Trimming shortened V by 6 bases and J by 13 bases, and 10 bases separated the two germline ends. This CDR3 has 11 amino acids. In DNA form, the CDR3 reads TGTGCCAGCAGGCGTGGGGGCCCCCTCCACTTT. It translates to CASRRGGPLHF.

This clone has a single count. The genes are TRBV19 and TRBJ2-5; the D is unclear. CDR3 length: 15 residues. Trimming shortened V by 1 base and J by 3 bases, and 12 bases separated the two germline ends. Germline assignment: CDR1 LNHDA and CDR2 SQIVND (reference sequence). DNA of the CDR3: TGTGCCAGTAGTATAGCGGCGTGGGGAAAAGAGACCCAGTACTTC. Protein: CASSIAAWGKETQYF.

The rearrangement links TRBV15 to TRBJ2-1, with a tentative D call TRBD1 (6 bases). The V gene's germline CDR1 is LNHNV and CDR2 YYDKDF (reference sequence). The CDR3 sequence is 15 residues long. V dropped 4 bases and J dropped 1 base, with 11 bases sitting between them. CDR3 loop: CATSTDQGSYNEQFF. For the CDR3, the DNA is TGTGCCACCAGCACTGACCAGGGGTCCTACAATGAGCAGTTCTTC.

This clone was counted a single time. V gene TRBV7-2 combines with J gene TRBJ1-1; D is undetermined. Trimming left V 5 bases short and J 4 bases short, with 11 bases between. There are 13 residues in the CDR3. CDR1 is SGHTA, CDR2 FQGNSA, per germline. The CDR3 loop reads CASSPEPSTEAFF. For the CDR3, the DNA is TGTGCCAGCAGCCCCGAGCCCAGCACTGAAGCTTTCTTT.

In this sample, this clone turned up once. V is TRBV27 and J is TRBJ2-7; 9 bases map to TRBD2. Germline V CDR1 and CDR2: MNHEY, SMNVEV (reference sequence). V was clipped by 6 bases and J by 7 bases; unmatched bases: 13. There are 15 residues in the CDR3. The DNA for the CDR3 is TGTGCCAGCAGCCCCCGTATTAGCGGGAGTGGGGAGCAGTACTTC. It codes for CASSPRISGSGEQYF.